The rows below give T cell receptor beta chains drawn from one sample of a study of blood T cell repertoires in COVID-19. The data were produced by immunoSEQ multiplex PCR, yet TCRdb's version contains in-frame clones alone and is incomplete. Of tens of thousands of clones listed, approximately 80% are singletons. Sequencing used peripheral blood. These receptors were collected from a man older than 75 with active or convalescent COVID-19. CDR3s include the opening cysteine and the closing phenylalanine or tryptophan. Fields, in order: J gene, D gene, clone size, V gene, CDR3 protein, CDR3 DNA. D genes are given only for firm matches. Clone size, where shown, is once, few, many, or a class for clones that have expanded.

J gene: TRBJ2-3; D gene: TRBD2; clone size: NA; V gene: TRBV9; CDR3 protein: CASSALAGDSTDTQYF; CDR3 DNA: TGTGCCAGCAGCGCACTAGCGGGGGATAGCACAGATACGCAGTATTTT
J gene: TRBJ2-7; D gene: NA; clone size: NA; V gene: TRBV6-2/TRBV6-3; CDR3 protein: CASSYGEYEQYF; CDR3 DNA: TGTGCCAGCAGTTACGGGGAGTACGAGCAGTACTTC
J gene: TRBJ1-4; D gene: NA; clone size: NA; V gene: TRBV27; CDR3 protein: CASHSGRATNEKLFF; CDR3 DNA: TGTGCCAGCCACTCCGGGCGGGCAACTAATGAAAAACTGTTTTTT
J gene: TRBJ2-1; D gene: TRBD1; clone size: NA; V gene: TRBV9; CDR3 protein: CASSVSPGTGRRAYNEQFF; CDR3 DNA: TGTGCCAGCAGCGTATCTCCAGGGACAGGGCGAAGGGCCTACAATGAGCAGTTCTTC
J gene: TRBJ2-7; D gene: TRBD1; clone size: NA; V gene: TRBV15; CDR3 protein: CATSRDEQGRQYF; CDR3 DNA: TGTGCCACCAGCAGAGATGAACAGGGGAGGCAGTACTTC
J gene: TRBJ2-6; D gene: NA; clone size: NA; V gene: TRBV2; CDR3 protein: CANWVTESSGANVLTF; CDR3 DNA: TGTGCCAACTGGGTTACAGAAAGCTCTGGGGCCAACGTCCTGACTTTC
J gene: TRBJ2-7; D gene: TRBD2; clone size: NA; V gene: TRBV7-2; CDR3 protein: CASSLGGSGLAGGPYEQYF; CDR3 DNA: TGTGCCAGCAGCTTGGGGGGTTCGGGGCTAGCGGGAGGCCCGTACGAGCAGTACTTC
J gene: TRBJ1-2; D gene: NA; clone size: NA; V gene: TRBV15; CDR3 protein: CATSYSDGYTF; CDR3 DNA: TGTGCCACCAGCTACAGTGACGGCTACACCTTC
J gene: TRBJ1-2; D gene: NA; clone size: NA; V gene: TRBV7-9; CDR3 protein: CASSRMGGGVNYGYTF; CDR3 DNA: TGTGCCAGCAGCCGAATGGGAGGGGGAGTTAACTATGGCTACACCTTC
J gene: TRBJ2-2; D gene: NA; clone size: NA; V gene: TRBV29-1; CDR3 protein: CSVVWRGATTGELFF; CDR3 DNA: TGCAGCGTTGTGTGGCGGGGAGCTACCACCGGGGAGCTGTTTTTT
J gene: TRBJ2-2; D gene: TRBD2; clone size: NA; V gene: TRBV4-3; CDR3 protein: CASSQVYGDILGLASNTGELFF; CDR3 DNA: TGCGCCAGCAGCCAAGTATACGGAGATATCCTAGGACTAGCGAGTAACACCGGGGAGCTGTTTTTT
J gene: TRBJ2-7; D gene: NA; clone size: once; V gene: TRBV12-3/TRBV12-4; CDR3 protein: CASSLVTAGEQYF; CDR3 DNA: TGTGCCAGCAGTTTAGTAACAGCCGGCGAGCAGTACTTC
J gene: TRBJ1-2; D gene: NA; clone size: NA; V gene: TRBV28; CDR3 protein: CASSFPALGSRGGYTF; CDR3 DNA: TGTGCCAGCAGTTTCCCCGCCTTAGGGTCTCGGGGTGGCTACACCTTC